One sample yielded the 10 T cell receptor beta chains listed below, sequenced in a study of cytomegalovirus exposure and HLA in healthy donors. Primers: 60 Vbeta forward and 13 Jbeta reverse. Measured with immunoSEQ multiplex PCR; TCRdb has only the in-frame clones, and not every one. The repertoire includes about 110,000 clones, about four fifths of them detected once, and almost 3% sits in the top ten. The sample was PBMCs. The source of these receptors is a woman aged 18-30 years in good health and CMV-seropositive.

The V and J genes are TRBV7-9 and TRBJ2-3, with TRBD2 as a possible D gene (7 bases). V shed 0 bases and J shed 6 bases, with 10 bases lying between them. The length of the CDR3 is 14 residues. CDR1 is SEHNR and CDR2 is FQNEAQ in the germline V gene (reference sequence). CDR3 nucleotide sequence: TGTGCCAGCAGCTTAGCGGGAGGGGGGGATACGCAGTATTTT. Translating it yields CASSLAGGGDTQYF. The whole variable domain, remainder taken from reference TRBV7-9 and TRBJ2-3, is DTGVSQNPRHKITKRGQNVTFRCDPISEHNRLYWYRQTLGQGPEFLTYFQNEAQLEKSRLLSDRFSAERPKGSFSTLEIQRTEQGDSAMYLCASSLAGGGDTQYFGPGTRLTVL.

The V and J genes are TRBV11-2 and TRBJ2-3; no clear D gene. Trimming removed 5 bases at V and 2 bases at J, with 23 bases between. The CDR3 spans 18 residues. Germline assignment: CDR1 SGHAT and CDR2 FQNNGV. The CDR3 coding sequence is TGTGCCAGCAGCCATTTAGCCGCCCGACGGCGGTCCACAGATACGCAGTATTTT. This gives the protein CASSHLAARRRSTDTQYF.

The chain recombines TRBV5-8 with TRBJ2-7, with 8 bases matching TRBD2. Germline CDR1 reads SGHTS; CDR2 reads YDEGEE. This CDR3 comprises 15 residues. V lost 0 bases to trimming and J lost 2 bases; unmatched junction nucleotides: 4. CDR3 region: CASSLAGGRAYEQYF. Here the CDR3 DNA reads TGTGCCAGCAGCTTGGCGGGAGGGAGGGCCTACGAGCAGTACTTC.

The genes are TRBV27 and TRBJ1-3; D remains ambiguous. The CDR3 is made up of 16 amino acids. Trimming cost V 5 bases and J 4 bases, with 18 bases left between them. Germline-derived CDR1 and CDR2 are MNHEY and SMNVEV (reference sequence). The CDR3 region has the DNA TGTGCCAGCAGTCCCGTATTCTACACCGGGGGAAACACCATATATTTT. It specifies CASSPVFYTGGNTIYF.

The sample holds a few counts of this clone. This chain joins TRBV28 and TRBJ1-3; D gene unclear. The CDR3 extends over 14 amino acids. The germline V and J ends were trimmed by 3 bases and 0 bases, with 6 bases remaining between them. CDR1 is MDHEN and CDR2 is SYDVKM in the germline V gene. CDR3 protein: CASSLRPSGNTIYF. In DNA, the CDR3 is TGTGCCAGCAGTTTGCGCCCCTCTGGAAACACCATATATTTT.

This chain connects TRBV7-9 to TRBJ2-3; 8 bases are shared with TRBD2. Germline-derived CDR1 and CDR2 are SEHNR and FQNEAQ (reference sequence). The junction had 11 bases not matched to a gene; V was cut back by 2 bases and J by 1 base. The CDR3 runs 18 residues. CDR3 DNA: TGTGCCAGCAGCTTATGGAGCGGGGGCCCCGAAGGCACAGATACGCAGTATTTT. Amino acids: CASSLWSGGPEGTDTQYF. The variable domain in full, completed from reference TRBV7-9 and TRBJ2-3, reads DTGVSQNPRHKITKRGQNVTFRCDPISEHNRLYWYRQTLGQGPEFLTYFQNEAQLEKSRLLSDRFSAERPKGSFSTLEIQRTEQGDSAMYLCASSLWSGGPEGTDTQYFGPGTRLTVL.

The gene calls are TRBV6-5 and TRBJ2-5; 7 nucleotides line up with TRBD1. Trimming removed 7 bases from V and 5 bases from J; junction bases left unmatched: 7. This CDR3 region has 13 residues. The V gene's germline CDR1 is MNHEY and CDR2 SVGAGI. The CDR3 region has the DNA TGTGCCAGCAAAGACAGGGTTTGGGAGACCCAGTACTTC. Protein: CASKDRVWETQYF.

The rearrangement uses TRBV30 and TRBJ1-3, with D possibly TRBD1 on 5 matching bases. The CDR3 has 17 amino acids. V was pared by 0 bases and J by 2 bases, with 17 bases between. The V gene's germline CDR1 is GTSNPN and CDR2 SVGIG (reference sequence). Here the CDR3 DNA reads TGTGCCTGGAGTGTATTCGGACGGGCAGGGACTGGAAACACCATATATTTT. Protein sequence: CAWSVFGRAGTGNTIYF.

V is TRBV5-1 and J is TRBJ2-5; D may be TRBD2 (6 bases). V lost 2 bases to trimming and J lost 4 bases, with 9 bases between them. The CDR3 runs 13 residues. In germline, CDR1 is SGHRS, CDR2 YFSETQ. In nucleotides, the CDR3 is TGCGCCAGCAGCTTCGGGAGCGGAGAGACCCAGTACTTC. Its protein product is CASSFGSGETQYF. Full variable domain (outside the CDR3, taken from reference TRBV5-1 and TRBJ2-5): KAGVTQTPRYLIKTRGQQVTLSCSPISGHRSVSWYQQTPGQGLQFLFEYFSETQRNKGNFPGRFSGRQFSNSRSEMNVSTLELGDSALYLCASSFGSGETQYFGPGTRLLVL.

The V and J genes are TRBV19 and TRBJ2-3, with D perhaps TRBD1 (5 bases). Germline CDR1 LNHDA, CDR2 SQIVND (reference sequence). Trimming left V 5 bases short and J 4 bases short, with 16 bases between. The CDR3 covers 15 residues. In DNA, the CDR3 is TGTGCCAGTAGTCCTAGGACAATTAGCTCAGATACGCAGTATTTT. This sequence encodes CASSPRTISSDTQYF.